What follows are 15 T cell receptor beta chains derived from one specimen sequenced in a study of T-cell reconstitution after alpha-beta-depleted transplantation in children. TCRbeta library construction was performed incorporating unique molecular identifiers. One entry per CDR3 protein results from TCRdb running MiXCR on the PCR reads. Among about a million distinct CDR3 sequences listed, about 29% were seen once. This material consisted of PBMCs, mostly from graft donor cells, taken 360 days after TCRalphabeta/CD19-depleted stem cell transplant. All receptors derive from a boy less than two years old who had a stem cell transplant for SCID, so the T cells may come from the graft donor.

This clonotype was counted a few times. The rearrangement links TRBV4-1 to TRBJ2-7, with D possibly TRBD2 on 5 matching bases. CDR1 is MGHRA and CDR2 is YSYEKL in the germline V gene. V lost 1 base, J lost 6 bases, and 13 bases lay in between. This CDR3 is 14 amino acids long. CDR3 residues: CASSQALDWAEQYF. Written as DNA, the CDR3 is TGCGCCAGCAGCCAAGCTCTGGACTGGGCCGAGCAGTACTTC.

This clonotype was seen at least ten times. The gene calls are TRBV5-1 and TRBJ2-2; D is unresolved. Germline V gene lookup returns CDR1 SGHRS and CDR2 YFSETQ. Trimming stripped 6 bases from V and 4 bases from J, with 7 bases between. This CDR3 is 12 amino acids long. CDR3 loop: CASTMITGELFF. The CDR3 DNA reads as TGCGCCAGCACCATGATCACCGGGGAGCTGTTTTTT.

This clonotype was observed a handful of times. This chain links TRBV3-1 with TRBJ2-5; D perhaps matches TRBD2 (5 bases). This CDR3 has 14 residues. Germline V CDR1 and CDR2: LGHDT, YNNKEL (reference sequence). Trimming pared 3 bases from V and 4 bases from J, leaving 12 bases between. The DNA of the CDR3 is TGTGCCAGCAGCCACCCTGGGAGCGGAGAGACCCAGTACTTC. This sequence encodes CASSHPGSGETQYF.

This clonotype turned up a few times. V gene TRBV5-6 combines with J gene TRBJ2-5; D is possibly TRBD2 (5 bases). CDR3 length equals 15 residues. CDR1 SGHDT and CDR2 YYEEEE come from the germline V gene. V was pared by 2 bases and J by 2 bases, with 13 bases between. For the CDR3, the DNA is TGTGCCAGCAGCTTCACGGGGAACTTACAAGAGACCCAGTACTTC. Its translation is CASSFTGNLQETQYF.

This clonotype has only a few counts. The chain couples TRBV9 to TRBJ2-1; 11 bases match TRBD2. V was pared by 2 bases and J by 5 bases, with 6 bases of the junction left unmatched. CDR1 and CDR2 (germline): SGDLS, YYNGEE. The CDR3 is 16 residues long. The CDR3 DNA is TGTGCCAGCAGCGTCTCCCCGGGACTAGCGGACAATGAGCAGTTCTTC. This encodes CASSVSPGLADNEQFF. Variable domain in full (rest from reference TRBV9 and TRBJ2-1): DSGVTQTPKHLITATGQRVTLRCSPRSGDLSVYWYQQSLDQGLQFLIQYYNGEERAKGNILERFSAQQFPDLHSELNLSSLELGDSALYFCASSVSPGLADNEQFFGPGTRLTVL.

This clonotype has just a few counts. J is TRBJ1-5 and V is TRBV20-1, with D tentatively TRBD1 (5 bases). V lost 6 bases, J lost 2 bases, and 11 bases lay in between. The CDR3 runs 13 residues. The V gene's germline CDR1 is DFQATT and CDR2 SNEGSKA (reference sequence). The CDR3 spells CSAPRDGNQPQHF. The CDR3 nucleotides read TGCAGTGCGCCCAGGGACGGCAATCAGCCCCAGCATTTT.

This clonotype was observed at least ten times. One end of the junction does not line up with germline, which may come from a read error. The genes are TRBV6-2 or TRBV6-3 and TRBJ2-7; D possibly matches TRBD1 or TRBD2 (5 bases each). The CDR3 has 12 residues. Germline V lookup: CDR1 MNHEY, CDR2 SVGEGT. CDR3 coding DNA: TGCGCCAGCAGTCGAGGGGCGTACGAGCAGTACTTC. This sequence encodes CASSRGAYEQYF.

In its sample, this clonotype was seen a few times. The rearrangement links TRBV29-1 to TRBJ2-1; 8 positions agree with TRBD2. V was clipped by 6 bases and J by 6 bases; unmatched bases: 10. CDR1 is SQVTM, CDR2 ANQGSEA, per germline. The CDR3 is 14 amino acids. CDR3 loop: CSVRQVAGFNEQFF. The CDR3 region has the DNA TGCAGCGTCCGACAGGTAGCGGGGTTCAATGAGCAGTTCTTC.

This clonotype was observed many times. The junction does not match germline at one end; this may be a read error. The V and J genes are TRBV5-1 and TRBJ2-7, with 7 bases matching TRBD1. Germline V gives CDR1 SGHRS, CDR2 YFSETQ. The CDR3 covers 13 residues. CDR3 in amino acids: CASSLDRVYEQYF. The DNA for the CDR3 is TGTGCCAGCAGTTTAGACAGGGTCTACGAGCAGTACTTC.

This sequence joins TRBV7-2 and TRBJ2-7; TRBD2 is a possible D gene (5 bases). Germline lookup yields CDR1 SGHTA and CDR2 FQGNSA. The germline V and J ends were trimmed by 3 bases and 6 bases, with 18 bases remaining between them. The CDR3 loop spans 15 amino acids. CDR3 in amino acids: CASSLDRARTFEQYF. The CDR3 nucleotides read TGTGCCAGCAGCTTGGACCGGGCCCGGACTTTCGAGCAGTACTTC.

This clonotype appeared a few times. The V call is TRBV29-1, the J call TRBJ2-7, with 8 bases matching TRBD1. J lost 4 bases, V lost 7 bases, and 12 bases had no gene match. This CDR3 is 14 amino acids long. CDR1 SQVTM and CDR2 ANQGSEA come from the germline V gene. The CDR3 DNA follows: TGCAGCGGCAAACAGGGGGTCGTTCCTTACGAGCAGTACTTC. It specifies CSGKQGVVPYEQYF.

The CDR3 protein is CSARRQGGNTGELFF. The DNA of the CDR3 is TGCAGTGCTAGAAGGCAGGGTGGGAACACCGGGGAGCTGTTTTTT. The chain recombines TRBV20-1 with TRBJ2-2, with D perhaps TRBD1 (5 bases). V gave up 2 bases and J gave up 1 base, with 11 bases separating them. CDR3 length equals 15 residues. The germline V gene has CDR1 DFQATT and CDR2 SNEGSKA (reference sequence).

Only a few counts were recorded for this clonotype. The rearrangement links TRBV2 to TRBJ2-2; 7 bases map to TRBD1. There are 16 residues in the CDR3. Trimming at V came to 7 bases and at J to 0 bases, leaving 8 bases not matched to a gene. Germline-derived CDR1 and CDR2 are SNHLY and FYNNEI. In DNA form, the CDR3 reads TGTGCCAGCAAGGGTGTAGGGGGCGCGAACACCGGGGAGCTGTTTTTT. Amino acids: CASKGVGGANTGELFF.

This clonotype was seen a few times. The chain employs TRBV5-1 and TRBJ2-1, with no clear D. Deletions cut 0 bases from V and 2 bases from J, with 6 bases between. In germline, CDR1 is SGHRS, CDR2 YFSETQ. The CDR3 length is 14 residues. The CDR3 here is CASSLVATYNEQFF. The CDR3, as DNA: TGCGCCAGCAGCTTGGTAGCCACCTACAATGAGCAGTTCTTC.

This clonotype was detected ten times or more. This chain connects TRBV29-1 to TRBJ2-1; D remains unclear. The CDR3 runs to 11 residues. Trimming took off 6 bases at V and 7 bases at J, with 10 bases between the two ends. Germline V gives CDR1 SQVTM, CDR2 ANQGSEA. The CDR3 bases are TGCAGCGTGAGGTCGAAAAATGAGCAGTTCTTC. The encoded protein is CSVRSKNEQFF.